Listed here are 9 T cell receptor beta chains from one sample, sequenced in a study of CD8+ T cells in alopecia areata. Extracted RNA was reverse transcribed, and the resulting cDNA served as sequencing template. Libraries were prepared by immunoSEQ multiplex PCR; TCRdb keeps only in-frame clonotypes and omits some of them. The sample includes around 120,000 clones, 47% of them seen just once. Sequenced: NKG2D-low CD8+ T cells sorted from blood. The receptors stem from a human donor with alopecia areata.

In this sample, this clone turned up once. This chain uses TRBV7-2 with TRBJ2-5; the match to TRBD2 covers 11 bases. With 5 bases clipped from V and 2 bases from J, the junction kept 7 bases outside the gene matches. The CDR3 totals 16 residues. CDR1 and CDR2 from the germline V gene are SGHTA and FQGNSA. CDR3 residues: CASSRHGTSGQETQYF. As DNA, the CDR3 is TGTGCCAGCAGCAGACACGGGACTAGCGGACAAGAGACCCAGTACTTC.

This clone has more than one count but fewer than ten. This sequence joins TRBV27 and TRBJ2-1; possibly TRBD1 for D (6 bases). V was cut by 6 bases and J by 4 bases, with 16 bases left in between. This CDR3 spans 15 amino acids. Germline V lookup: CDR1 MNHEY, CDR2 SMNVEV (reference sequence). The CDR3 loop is CASSIGGGLYNEQFF. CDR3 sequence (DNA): TGTGCCAGCAGCATTGGGGGCGGGTTGTACAATGAGCAGTTCTTC.

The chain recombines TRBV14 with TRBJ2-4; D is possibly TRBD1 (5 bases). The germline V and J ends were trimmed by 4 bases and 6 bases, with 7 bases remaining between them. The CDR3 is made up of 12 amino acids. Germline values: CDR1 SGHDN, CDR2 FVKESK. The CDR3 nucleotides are TGTGCCAGCAGCCTCGACAGAAACATTCAGTACTTC. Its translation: CASSLDRNIQYF.

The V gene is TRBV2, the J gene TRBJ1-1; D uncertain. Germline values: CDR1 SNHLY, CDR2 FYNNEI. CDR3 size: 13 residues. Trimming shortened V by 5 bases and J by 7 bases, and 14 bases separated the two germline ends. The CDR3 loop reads CASSPSNKHEAFF. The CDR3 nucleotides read TGTGCCAGCAGTCCCTCGAATAAACATGAAGCTTTCTTT.

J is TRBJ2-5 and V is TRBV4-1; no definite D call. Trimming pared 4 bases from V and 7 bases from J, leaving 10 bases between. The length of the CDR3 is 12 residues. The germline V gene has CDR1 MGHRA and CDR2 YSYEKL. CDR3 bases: TGCGCCAGCAGCCTCACTTCCGGGACCCAGTACTTC. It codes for CASSLTSGTQYF.

The CDR3 is CAWSPGRGGEQYF. The CDR3 coding sequence is TGTGCCTGGAGTCCTGGCCGGGGCGGCGAGCAGTACTTC. The V and J genes are TRBV30 and TRBJ2-7; D tentatively fits TRBD1 or TRBD2 (5 bases each). Per the germline V gene, CDR1 is GTSNPN and CDR2 is SVGIG (reference sequence). The CDR3 runs 13 residues. V dropped 2 bases and J dropped 6 bases, with 14 bases sitting between them.

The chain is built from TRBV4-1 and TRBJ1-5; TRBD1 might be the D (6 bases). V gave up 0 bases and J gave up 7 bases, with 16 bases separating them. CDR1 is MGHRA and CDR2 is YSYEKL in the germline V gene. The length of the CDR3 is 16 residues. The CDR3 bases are TGCGCCAGCAGCCAAGATCGGGGGGCATTAGGACAGCCCCAGCATTTT. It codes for CASSQDRGALGQPQHF.

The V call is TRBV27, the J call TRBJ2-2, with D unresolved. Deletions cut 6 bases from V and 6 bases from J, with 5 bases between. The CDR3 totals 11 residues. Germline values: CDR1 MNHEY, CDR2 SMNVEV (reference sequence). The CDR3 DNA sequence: TGTGCCAGCAGGGCGGCCGGGGAGCTGTTTTTT. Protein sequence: CASRAAGELFF.

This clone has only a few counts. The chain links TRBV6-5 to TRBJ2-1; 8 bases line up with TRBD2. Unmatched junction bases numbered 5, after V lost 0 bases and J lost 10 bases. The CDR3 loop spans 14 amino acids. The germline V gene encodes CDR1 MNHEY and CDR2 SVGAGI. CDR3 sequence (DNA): TGTGCCAGCAGTTACTCGGGTAGCGGGGAGGAGCAGTTCTTC. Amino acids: CASSYSGSGEEQFF.